The rows below give T cell receptor beta chains drawn from one sample of a study of cytomegalovirus exposure and HLA in healthy donors. The repertoire was sequenced with immunoSEQ multiplex PCR; TCRdb's copy has only in-frame clones and lacks some. The table for this sample gives just over 50,000 clones. Sequencing was carried out using PBMCs. Source of these receptors: an older woman in good health and CMV-seropositive. Both conserved end residues are part of each CDR3.

v_call,cdr3_length,j_call,cdr3_aa
TRBV7-9,13,TRBJ1-5,CASSLVGNQPQHF
TRBV2,16,TRBJ1-5,CASSDLQGYSNQPQHF
TRBV10-3,17,TRBJ1-5,CAISEKGDSYSNQPQHF
TRBV27,15,TRBJ1-6,CASSPDRVRDSPLHF
TRBV2,13,TRBJ2-5,CASIRQGGETQYF
TRBV29-1,14,TRBJ1-4,CSAYPGQGNEKLFF
TRBV25-1,14,TRBJ2-7,CASSEGTGVHEQYF
TRBV2,15,TRBJ1-5,CASREEREGNQPQHF
TRBV19,17,TRBJ1-5,CASSIIKGIDSNQPQHF
TRBV28,17,TRBJ1-1,CASSLLGQGGMNTEAFF
TRBV29-1,13,TRBJ2-7,CSVFTGSGYEQYF
TRBV23-1,20,TRBJ2-5,CASALGGLRDFNIRVETQYF
TRBV28,15,TRBJ2-5,CASSQSGGAGENQYF
TRBV29-1,12,TRBJ2-2,CSVEGATGELFF
TRBV7-9,14,TRBJ1-1,CASSRQGSNTEDFF
TRBV5-6,15,TRBJ1-2,CASSPPGEGSYGYTF
TRBV11-2,15,TRBJ1-5,CASSQGQGGNQPQHF
TRBV4-1,16,TRBJ2-1,CASSRLGTSGGWEQFF
TRBV27,17,TRBJ2-4,CASSLWYTTGAKNIQYF
TRBV7-2,15,TRBJ2-5,CASSQHPGGLGTQYF
TRBV6-6,12,-,CASGPTRYEQYF
TRBV18,15,TRBJ2-1,CASSPLGVYDNAQFF
TRBV5-4,15,TRBJ1-2,CASSPSGTVIYGYTF
TRBV28,15,TRBJ1-2,CASSRGTGGNYGYTF
TRBV4-1,16,TRBJ2-1,CASSQEDRSLRNEQFF
TRBV5-1,16,TRBJ1-5,CASSSGRGGSNQPQHF
TRBV19,13,TRBJ1-5,CASNHRSNQPQHF
TRBV27,16,TRBJ1-6,CASRPLSRDRGSPLHF
TRBV4-1,16,TRBJ1-1,CASSQVGARGATEAFF
TRBV25-1,16,TRBJ2-5,CASSEYISRGKETQYF
TRBV7-2,13,TRBJ1-1,CASSLGQGPSAFF
TRBV18,15,TRBJ1-5,CASSPGTGGNQPQHF
TRBV7-2,14,TRBJ1-4,CASSLVGRNEKLFF
TRBV5-6,16,TRBJ2-3,CASSLQRGVSTDTQYF
TRBV7-9,15,TRBJ1-2,CASSLIRQGRLGYTF
TRBV4-3,19,TRBJ2-6,CASSQELTEQYSGANVLTF
TRBV2,14,TRBJ2-2,CARGQGIDTGELFF
TRBV6-1,15,TRBJ1-5,CASSGSPAAGLPQHF
TRBV19,16,TRBJ1-1,CASSIGRRVMNTEAFF
TRBV14,16,TRBJ2-5,CASSPLQQRQGETQYF
TRBV11-2,15,TRBJ2-5,CASTSTGRGRETQYF
TRBV7-6,15,TRBJ2-7,CASIRQEVASYEQYF
TRBV19,15,-,CASSTRTGQRVEQYF
TRBV11-2,19,TRBJ2-6,CASSLRKQEPSSGANVLTF